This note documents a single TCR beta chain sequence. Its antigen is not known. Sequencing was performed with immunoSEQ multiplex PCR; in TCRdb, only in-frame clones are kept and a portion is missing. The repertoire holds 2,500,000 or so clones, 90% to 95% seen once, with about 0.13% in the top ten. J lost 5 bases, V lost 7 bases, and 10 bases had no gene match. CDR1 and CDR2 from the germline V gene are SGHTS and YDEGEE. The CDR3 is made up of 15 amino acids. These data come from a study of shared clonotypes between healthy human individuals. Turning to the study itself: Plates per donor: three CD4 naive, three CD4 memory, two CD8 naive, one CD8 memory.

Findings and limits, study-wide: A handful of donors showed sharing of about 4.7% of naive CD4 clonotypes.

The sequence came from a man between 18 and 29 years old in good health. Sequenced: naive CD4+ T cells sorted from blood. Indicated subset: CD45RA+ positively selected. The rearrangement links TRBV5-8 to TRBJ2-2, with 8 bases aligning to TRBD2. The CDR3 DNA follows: TGTGCCAGCCCCACCGGGGGGGTTGAGACCGGGGAGCTGTTTTTT. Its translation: CASPTGGVETGELFF.